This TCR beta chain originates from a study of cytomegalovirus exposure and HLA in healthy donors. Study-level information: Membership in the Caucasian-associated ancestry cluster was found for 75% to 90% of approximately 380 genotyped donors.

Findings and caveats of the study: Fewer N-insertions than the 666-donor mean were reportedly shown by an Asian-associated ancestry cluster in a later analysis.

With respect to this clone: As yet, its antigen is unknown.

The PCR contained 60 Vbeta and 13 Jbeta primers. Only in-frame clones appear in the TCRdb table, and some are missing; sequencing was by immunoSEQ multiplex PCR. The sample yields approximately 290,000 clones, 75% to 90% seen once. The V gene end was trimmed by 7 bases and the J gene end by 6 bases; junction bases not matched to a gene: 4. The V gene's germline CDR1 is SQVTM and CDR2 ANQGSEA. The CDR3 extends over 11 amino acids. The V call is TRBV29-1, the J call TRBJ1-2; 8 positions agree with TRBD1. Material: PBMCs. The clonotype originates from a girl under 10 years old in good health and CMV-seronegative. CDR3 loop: CSAKDRDGYTF. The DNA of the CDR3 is TGCAGCGCCAAGGACAGGGATGGCTACACCTTC.